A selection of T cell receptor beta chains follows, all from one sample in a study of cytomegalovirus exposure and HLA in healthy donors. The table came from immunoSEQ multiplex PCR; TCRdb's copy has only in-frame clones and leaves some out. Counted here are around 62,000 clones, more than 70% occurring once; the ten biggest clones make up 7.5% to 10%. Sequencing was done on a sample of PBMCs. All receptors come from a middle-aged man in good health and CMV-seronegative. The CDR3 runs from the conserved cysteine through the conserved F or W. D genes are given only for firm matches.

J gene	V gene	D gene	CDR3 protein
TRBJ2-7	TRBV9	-	CVFFKQKAAYDEQYF
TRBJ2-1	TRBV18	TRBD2	CASSPGTIPTDEQFF
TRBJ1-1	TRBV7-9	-	CATRGTGKNTEAFF
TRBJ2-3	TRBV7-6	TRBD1	CASRRQGTDTQYF
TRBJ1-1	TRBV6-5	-	CASSPRQIMNTEAFF
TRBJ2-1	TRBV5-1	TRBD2	CASSATSGTSYNEQFF
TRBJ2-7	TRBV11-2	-	CASSPHLDSSYEQYF
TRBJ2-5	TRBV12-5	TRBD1	CASGLTGGPSEAQYF
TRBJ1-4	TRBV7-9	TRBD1	CASSLAIGTETNEKLFF
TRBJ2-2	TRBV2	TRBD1	CASIQQGPAGELFF
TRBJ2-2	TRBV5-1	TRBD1	CASSLAAGGSTEELFF
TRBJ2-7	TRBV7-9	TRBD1	CSSYTGTGGHRSREQYF
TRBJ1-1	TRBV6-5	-	CASILRQSVTEAFF
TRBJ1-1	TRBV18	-	CASSPRAGTLEAFF
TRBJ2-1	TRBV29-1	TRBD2	CSVIGLTGTSGSPSSYNEQFF
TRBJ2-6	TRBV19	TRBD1	CASSIDGLGTGGSGANVLTF
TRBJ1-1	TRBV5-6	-	CASSFRGPGGNTEAFF
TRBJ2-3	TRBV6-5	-	CASSYSLEFTDTQYF
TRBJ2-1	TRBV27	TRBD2	CASSSTSGRRYNEQFF
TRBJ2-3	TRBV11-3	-	CASSLAGGALFTDTQYF
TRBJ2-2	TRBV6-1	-	CASSWGANTGELFF
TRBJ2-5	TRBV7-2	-	CASSFRGTQETQYF
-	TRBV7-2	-	CASSTRLEHYEQYF
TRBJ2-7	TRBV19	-	CASRSGQGGYEQYF
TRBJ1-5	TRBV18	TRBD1	CASSAGTGLRSNQPQHF
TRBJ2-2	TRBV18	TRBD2	CASSPSGLADTGELFF
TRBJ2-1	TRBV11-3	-	CASSSPSPTRNEQFF
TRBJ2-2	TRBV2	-	CASTNVDTGELFF
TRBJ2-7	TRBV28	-	CASYRVSYEQYF
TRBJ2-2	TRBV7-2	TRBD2	CASSLGRTSGREAGELFF
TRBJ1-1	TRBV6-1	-	CASRLVTENTEAFF
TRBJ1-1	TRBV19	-	CASRKPMDSIYTEAFF
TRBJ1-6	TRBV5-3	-	CASPVSYNSPLHF
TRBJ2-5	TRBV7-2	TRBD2	CASSEGLAGVTQYF
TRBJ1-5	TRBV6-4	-	CASREVGQPDNQPQHF
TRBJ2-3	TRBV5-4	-	CASSRDFGEADTQYF
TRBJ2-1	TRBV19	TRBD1	CASSIGADRSNEQFF
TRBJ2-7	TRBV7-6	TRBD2	CASSSTSGGASYEQYF
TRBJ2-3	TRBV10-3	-	CAISDGRADTQYF
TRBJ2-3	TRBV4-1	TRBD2	CASSQALAGARTDTQYF
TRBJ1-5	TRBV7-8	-	CASRDAGSNQPQHF
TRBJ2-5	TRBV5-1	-	CASSLAFAGQETQYF
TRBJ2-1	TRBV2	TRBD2	CASSRTRDVEQFF
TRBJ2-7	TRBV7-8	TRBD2	CASSLVGGGADYEQYF
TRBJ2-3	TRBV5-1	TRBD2	CASTRGQSGRADTQYF
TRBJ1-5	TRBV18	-	CASSPPMEQGIHQPQHF
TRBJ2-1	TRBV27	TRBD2	CASSLLGRGDGPANEQFF
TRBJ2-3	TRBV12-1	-	CASTKPGGQGGISTDTQYF
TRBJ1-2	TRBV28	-	CASSLSQGYGYTF
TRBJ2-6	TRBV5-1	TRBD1	CASSLPRQGNSGANVLTF
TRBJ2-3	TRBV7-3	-	CASSLGGALDTQYF
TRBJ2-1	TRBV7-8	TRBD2	CASSLGLAGGYEQFF
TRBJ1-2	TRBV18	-	CASSPPESNYGYTF
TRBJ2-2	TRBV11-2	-	CASSLFTANTGELFF
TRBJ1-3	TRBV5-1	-	CASSLAGVGNTIYF
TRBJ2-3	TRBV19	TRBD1	CASSIDATGTGNTDTQYF
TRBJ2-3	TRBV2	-	CASSSRGIADTQYF
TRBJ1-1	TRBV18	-	CASGGGDTEAFF
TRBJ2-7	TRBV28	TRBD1	CASRPDRDSYEQYF
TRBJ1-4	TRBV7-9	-	CASSPGQLGEKLFF